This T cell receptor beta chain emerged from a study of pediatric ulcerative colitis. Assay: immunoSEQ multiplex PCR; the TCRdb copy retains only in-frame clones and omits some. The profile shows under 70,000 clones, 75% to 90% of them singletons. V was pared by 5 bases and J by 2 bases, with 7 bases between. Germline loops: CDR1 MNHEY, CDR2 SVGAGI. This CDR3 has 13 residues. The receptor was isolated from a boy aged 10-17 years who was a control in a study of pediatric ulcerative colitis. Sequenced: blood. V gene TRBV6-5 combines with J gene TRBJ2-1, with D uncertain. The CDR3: CASSQRTYNEQFF. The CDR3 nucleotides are TGTGCCAGCAGTCAGCGCACCTACAATGAGCAGTTCTTC.